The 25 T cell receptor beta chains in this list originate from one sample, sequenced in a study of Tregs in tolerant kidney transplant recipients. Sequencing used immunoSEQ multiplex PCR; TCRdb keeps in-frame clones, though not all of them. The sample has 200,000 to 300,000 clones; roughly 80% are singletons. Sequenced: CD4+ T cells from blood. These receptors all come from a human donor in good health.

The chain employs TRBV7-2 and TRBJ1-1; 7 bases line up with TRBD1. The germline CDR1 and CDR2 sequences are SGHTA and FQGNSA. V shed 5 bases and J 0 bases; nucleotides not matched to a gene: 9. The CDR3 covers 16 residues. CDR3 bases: TGTGCCAGCAGCCTTCAACAGGGGCCCCTGAACACTGAAGCTTTCTTT. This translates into CASSLQQGPLNTEAFF.

The CDR3 loop is CASSLVTGNTGELFF. CDR3 nucleotides: TGCGCCAGCAGCTTGGTGACGGGGAACACCGGGGAGCTGTTTTTT. The rearrangement joins TRBV5-1 to TRBJ2-2; D uncertain. The V end lost 0 bases, the J end lost 1 base, and 7 bases lay between the germline ends. Germline assignment: CDR1 SGHRS and CDR2 YFSETQ. This CDR3 has 15 amino acids.

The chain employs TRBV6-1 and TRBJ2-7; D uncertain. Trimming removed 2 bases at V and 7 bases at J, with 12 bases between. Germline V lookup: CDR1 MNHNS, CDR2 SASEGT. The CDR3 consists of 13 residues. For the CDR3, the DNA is TGTGCCAGCAGTGAAAATCGGGCGGAAGAGCAGTACTTC. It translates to CASSENRAEEQYF.

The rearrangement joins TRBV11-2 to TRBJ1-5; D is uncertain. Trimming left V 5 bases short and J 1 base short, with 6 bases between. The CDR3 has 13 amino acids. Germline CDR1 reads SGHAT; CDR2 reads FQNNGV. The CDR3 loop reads CASSRGSNQPQHF. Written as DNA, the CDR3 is TGTGCCAGCAGCCGAGGGAGCAATCAGCCCCAGCATTTT.

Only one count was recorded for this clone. The chain's CDR3 is CASSPRGGFSDTQYF. The CDR3 region has the DNA TGTGCCAGCAGCCCACGAGGCGGGTTCTCAGATACGCAGTATTTT. V is TRBV7-9 and J is TRBJ2-3; D is perhaps TRBD2 (5 bases). The CDR3 is 15 amino acids. V lost 5 bases to trimming and J lost 4 bases, with 16 bases between them. Germline V lookup: CDR1 SEHNR, CDR2 FQNEAQ (reference sequence).

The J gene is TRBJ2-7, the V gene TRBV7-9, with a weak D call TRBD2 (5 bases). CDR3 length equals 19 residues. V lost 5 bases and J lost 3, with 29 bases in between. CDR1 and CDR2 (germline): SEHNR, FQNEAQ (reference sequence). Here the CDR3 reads CASSPPGYLITSSDYEQYF. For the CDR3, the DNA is TGTGCCAGCAGCCCCCCGGGGTACCTTATTACATCCAGCGACTACGAGCAGTACTTC.

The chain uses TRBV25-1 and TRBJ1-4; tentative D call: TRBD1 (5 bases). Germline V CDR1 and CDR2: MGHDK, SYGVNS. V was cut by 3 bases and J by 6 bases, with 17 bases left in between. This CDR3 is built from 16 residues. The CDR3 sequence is CASSESRQAGDEKLFF. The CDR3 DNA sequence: TGTGCCAGCAGTGAGTCTCGGCAGGCGGGGGATGAAAAACTGTTTTTT.

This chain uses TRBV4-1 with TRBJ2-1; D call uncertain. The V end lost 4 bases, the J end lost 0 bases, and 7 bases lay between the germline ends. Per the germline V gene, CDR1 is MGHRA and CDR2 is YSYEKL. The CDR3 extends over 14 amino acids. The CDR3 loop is CASSPGGSYNEQFF. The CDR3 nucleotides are TGCGCCAGCAGCCCGGGCGGCTCCTACAATGAGCAGTTCTTC.

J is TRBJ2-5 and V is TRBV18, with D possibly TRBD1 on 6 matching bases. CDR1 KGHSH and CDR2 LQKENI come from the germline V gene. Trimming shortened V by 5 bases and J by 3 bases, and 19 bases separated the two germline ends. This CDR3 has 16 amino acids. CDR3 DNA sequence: TGTGCCAGCTCAACTAGTCCGGGACACAAGAAAGAGACCCAGTACTTC. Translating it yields CASSTSPGHKKETQYF.

CDR3 residues: CASSQDWGTTGANVLTF. DNA for the CDR3: TGTGCCAGCAGCCAAGACTGGGGGACGACTGGGGCCAACGTCCTGACTTTC. The chain combines TRBV14 with TRBJ2-6, with D tentatively TRBD1 or TRBD2 (5 bases each). The CDR3 runs 17 residues. Per the germline V gene, CDR1 is SGHDN and CDR2 is FVKESK. V was pared by 0 bases and J by 2 bases, with 11 bases between.

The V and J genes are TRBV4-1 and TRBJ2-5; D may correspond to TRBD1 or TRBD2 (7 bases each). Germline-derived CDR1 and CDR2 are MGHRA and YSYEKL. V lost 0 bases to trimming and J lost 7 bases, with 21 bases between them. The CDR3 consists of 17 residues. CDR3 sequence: CASSQEGGGGSVGTQYF. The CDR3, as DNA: TGCGCCAGCAGCCAAGAGGGGGGAGGGGGCAGCGTTGGGACCCAGTACTTC.

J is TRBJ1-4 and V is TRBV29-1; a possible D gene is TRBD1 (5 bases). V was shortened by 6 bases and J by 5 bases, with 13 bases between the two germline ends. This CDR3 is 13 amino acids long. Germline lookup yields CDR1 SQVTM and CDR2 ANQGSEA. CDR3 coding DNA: TGCAGCGTCCAGCAGGGAGGGAATGAAAAACTGTTTTTT. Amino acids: CSVQQGGNEKLFF. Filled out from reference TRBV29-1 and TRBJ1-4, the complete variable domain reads SAVISQKPSRDICQRGTSLTIQCQVDSQVTMMFWYRQQPGQSLTLIATANQGSEATYESGFVIDKFPISRPNLTFSTLTVSNMSPEDSSIYLCSVQQGGNEKLFFGSGTQLSVL.

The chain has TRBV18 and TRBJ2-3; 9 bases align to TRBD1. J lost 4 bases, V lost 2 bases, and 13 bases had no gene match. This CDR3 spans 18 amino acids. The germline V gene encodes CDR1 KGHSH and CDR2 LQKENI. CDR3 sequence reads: CASSPAGTGLGLPDTQYF. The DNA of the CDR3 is TGTGCCAGCTCACCAGCCGGGACAGGGTTAGGCCTCCCAGATACGCAGTATTTT.

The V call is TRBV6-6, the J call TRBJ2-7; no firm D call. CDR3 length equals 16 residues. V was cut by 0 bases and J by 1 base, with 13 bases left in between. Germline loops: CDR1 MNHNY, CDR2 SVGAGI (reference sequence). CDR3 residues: CASSYSRQAGSYEQYF. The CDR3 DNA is TGTGCCAGCAGTTACTCGAGGCAGGCCGGATCCTACGAGCAGTACTTC.

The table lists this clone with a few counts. CDR3 sequence reads: CASRSEGNTIYF. The CDR3 coding sequence is TGTGCCAGCCGGTCAGAGGGAAACACCATATATTTT. This rearrangement joins TRBV6-6 to TRBJ1-3; D ambiguous. Germline CDR1 MNHNY, CDR2 SVGAGI (reference sequence). This CDR3 comprises 12 residues. Trimming left V 8 bases short and J 4 bases short, with 9 bases between.

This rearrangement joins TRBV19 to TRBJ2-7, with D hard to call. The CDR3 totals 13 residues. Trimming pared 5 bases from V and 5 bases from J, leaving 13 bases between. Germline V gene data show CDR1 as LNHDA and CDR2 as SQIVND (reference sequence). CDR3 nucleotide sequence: TGTGCCAGTAGTCGGCAGGCGTCGGACGAGCAGTACTTC. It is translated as CASSRQASDEQYF.

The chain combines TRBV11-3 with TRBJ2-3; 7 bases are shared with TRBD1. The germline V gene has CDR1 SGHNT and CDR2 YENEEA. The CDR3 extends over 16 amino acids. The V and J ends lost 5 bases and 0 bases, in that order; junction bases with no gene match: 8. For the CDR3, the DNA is TGTGCCAGCAGCCCAACCGGGACAGCCAGCACAGATACGCAGTATTTT. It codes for CASSPTGTASTDTQYF.

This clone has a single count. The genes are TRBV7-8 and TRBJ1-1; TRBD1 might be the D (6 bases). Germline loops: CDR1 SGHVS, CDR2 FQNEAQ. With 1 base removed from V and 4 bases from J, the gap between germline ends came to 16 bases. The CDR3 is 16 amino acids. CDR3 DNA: TGTGCCAGCAGCTTAGAGCGGGGGCCCTTGAGCACTGAAGCTTTCTTT. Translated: CASSLERGPLSTEAFF.

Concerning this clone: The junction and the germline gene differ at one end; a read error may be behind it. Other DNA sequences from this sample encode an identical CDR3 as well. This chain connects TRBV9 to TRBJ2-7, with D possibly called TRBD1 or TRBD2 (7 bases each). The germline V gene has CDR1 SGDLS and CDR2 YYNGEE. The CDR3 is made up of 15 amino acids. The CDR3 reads CASSVGGGSTYEQYF. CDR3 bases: TGCGCCAGCAGCGTAGGGGGCGGGAGTACCTACGAGCAGTACTTC.

The CDR3 reads CASSYGGYTF. In DNA form, the CDR3 reads TGTGCCAGCAGTTACGGTGGCTACACCTTC. The chain recombines TRBV6-5 with TRBJ1-2; D unclear. Germline CDR1 and CDR2: MNHEY and SVGAGI. V was pared by 2 bases and J by 7 bases, with 2 bases between. CDR3 length: 10 amino acids.

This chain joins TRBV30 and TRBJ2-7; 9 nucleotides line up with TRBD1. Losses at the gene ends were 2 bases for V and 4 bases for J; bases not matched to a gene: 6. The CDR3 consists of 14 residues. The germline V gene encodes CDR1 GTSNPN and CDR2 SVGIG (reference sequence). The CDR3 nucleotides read TGTGCCTGGAGTAAAGGACAGGGGCCTTACGAGCAGTACTTC. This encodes CAWSKGQGPYEQYF.

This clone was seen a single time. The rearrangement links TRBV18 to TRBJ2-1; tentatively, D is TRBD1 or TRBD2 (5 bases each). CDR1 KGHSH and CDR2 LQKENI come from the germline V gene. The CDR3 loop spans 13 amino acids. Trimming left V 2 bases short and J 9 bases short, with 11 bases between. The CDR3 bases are TGTGCCAGCTCACCAGGGTCTGGGGGTGAGCAGTTCTTC. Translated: CASSPGSGGEQFF.

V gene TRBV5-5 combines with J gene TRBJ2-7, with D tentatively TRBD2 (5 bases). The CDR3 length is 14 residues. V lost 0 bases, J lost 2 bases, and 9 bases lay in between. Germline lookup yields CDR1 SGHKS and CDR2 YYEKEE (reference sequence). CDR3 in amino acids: CASSLGPGTYEQYF. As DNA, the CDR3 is TGTGCCAGCAGCTTGGGCCCGGGAACCTACGAGCAGTACTTC.

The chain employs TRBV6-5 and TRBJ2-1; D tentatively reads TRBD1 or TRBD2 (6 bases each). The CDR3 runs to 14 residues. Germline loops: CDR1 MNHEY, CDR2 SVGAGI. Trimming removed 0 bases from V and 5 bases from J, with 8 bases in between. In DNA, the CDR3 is TGTGCCAGCAGTTACTCGAGGGGGGACAATGAGCAGTTCTTC. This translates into CASSYSRGDNEQFF.

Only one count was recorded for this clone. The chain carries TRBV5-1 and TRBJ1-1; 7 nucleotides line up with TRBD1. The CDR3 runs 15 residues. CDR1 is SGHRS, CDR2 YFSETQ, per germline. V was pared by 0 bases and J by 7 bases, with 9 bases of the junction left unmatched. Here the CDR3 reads CASSLETGPTLEAFF. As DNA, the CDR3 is TGCGCCAGCAGCTTGGAGACAGGGCCAACCCTTGAAGCTTTCTTT.